Sequencing of this T cell receptor beta chain was carried out in a study of blood T cell repertoires in COVID-19. As for the study in general: COVID-19 samples, acute and convalescent, were from the United States, Italy and Spain. T cells, B-cell-depleted T cells, or PBMCs supplied cDNA or gDNA.

Authors' methods: Amplification with reference gene primers provided the estimates of nucleated cell counts. Using immunoSEQ multiplex PCR, the repertoire was profiled, and TCRdb retains in-frame clones only, with some absent. V, J and clone size reflect that table, while D and trimming were determined from the DNA. In the table there are around 100,000 clones, about nine tenths of which are singletons. Looked up from germline, CDR1 is SGHNT and CDR2 is YYREEE (reference sequence). The CDR3 extends over 16 amino acids. Between the trimmed V and J ends, which lost 0 bases and 0 bases, there was a span of 12 bases.

The chain recombines TRBV5-4 with TRBJ1-2; D not resolved. The sequence was collected from a man aged 50-60 years with acute or convalescent COVID-19. The sequencing input was peripheral blood. CDR3 sequence reads: CASSLAGFGANYGYTF. Here the CDR3 DNA reads TGTGCCAGCAGCTTGGCGGGTTTCGGAGCTAACTATGGCTACACCTTC.